A selection of T cell receptor beta chains follows, all from one sample in a study of blood T cell repertoires in COVID-19. Profiled with immunoSEQ multiplex PCR; TCRdb holds only in-frame clones, not every one. This sample has about 250,000 clones; over 75% occur once, and the top ten carry over 7.5%. Material: PBMCs or T cells enriched from blood (not recorded which). Every receptor here comes from a woman between 50 and 59 years old with acute COVID-19. Each CDR3 is given with its conserved first and last residue. The order of the fields is D gene, J gene, V gene, clone size, CDR3 protein, CDR3 DNA. A D gene is named only where the DNA matches it firmly. Not all rows give a size; the values are once, few, many and, for expanded clones, a class.

D: .
J: TRBJ1-1
V: TRBV27
size: .
CDR3: CASSYHNTGSTEAFF
DNA: TGTGCCAGCAGTTACCATAATACAGGGAGCACTGAAGCTTTCTTT

D: TRBD1
J: TRBJ1-3
V: TRBV19
size: .
CDR3: CATTDRAINSGNTIYF
DNA: TGTGCCACAACCGACAGGGCAATTAACTCTGGAAACACCATATATTTT

D: TRBD1
J: TRBJ1-2
V: TRBV12-3/TRBV12-4
size: .
CDR3: CASSLGTGGGYTF
DNA: TGTGCCAGCAGTCTCGGTACAGGGGGCGGCTACACCTTC

D: .
J: TRBJ1-2
V: TRBV24-1
size: once
CDR3: CATSDLDWAGYTF
DNA: TGTGCCACCAGTGATTTGGATTGGGCTGGCTACACCTTC

D: .
J: TRBJ1-2
V: TRBV6-5
size: few
CDR3: CASSYSRGGSYSYTF
DNA: TGTGCCAGCAGTTACTCAAGGGGGGGATCCTATAGCTACACCTTC

D: .
J: TRBJ1-2
V: TRBV11-2
size: .
CDR3: CASSPSGETSLSSGYTF
DNA: TGTGCCAGCAGCCCGTCCGGGGAGACATCATTATCATCGGGCTACACCTTC

D: .
J: TRBJ1-6
V: TRBV25-1
size: .
CDR3: CASSEPGSSPLHF
DNA: TGTGCCAGCAGTGAACCTGGGAGTTCACCCCTCCACTTT

D: .
J: TRBJ1-4
V: TRBV7-2
size: .
CDR3: CASSLAQINEKLFF
DNA: TGTGCCAGCAGCTTAGCTCAGATTAATGAAAAACTGTTTTTT

D: .
J: TRBJ1-5
V: TRBV27
size: few
CDR3: CASSPAQGWPQHF
DNA: TGTGCCAGCAGTCCCGCCCAGGGGTGGCCCCAGCATTTT

D: .
J: TRBJ2-3
V: TRBV7-2
size: .
CDR3: CASSLGPSFTDTQYF
DNA: TGTGCCAGCAGCTTAGGTCCCTCTTTCACAGATACGCAGTATTTT

D: TRBD2
J: TRBJ2-2
V: TRBV12-5
size: .
CDR3: CASGLVTGGGSTGELFF
DNA: TGTGCTAGTGGTTTAGTTACTGGCGGGGGATCCACCGGGGAGCTGTTTTTT

D: TRBD1
J: TRBJ2-7
V: TRBV5-6
size: .
CDR3: CASSSLEKPGQGREQYF
DNA: TGTGCCAGCAGCTCGTTAGAGAAACCGGGACAGGGCCGCGAGCAGTACTTC

D: TRBD1
J: TRBJ1-5
V: TRBV19
size: .
CDR3: CASSIARTGGSQPQHF
DNA: TGTGCCAGTAGTATAGCGCGGACAGGGGGGAGTCAGCCCCAGCATTTT

D: .
J: TRBJ2-1
V: TRBV9
size: .
CDR3: CASSVVERLSNEQFF
DNA: TGTGCCAGCAGCGTAGTCGAGCGTTTGAGCAATGAGCAGTTCTTC

D: TRBD1
J: TRBJ2-7
V: TRBV30
size: .
CDR3: CAWGTGYEQYF
DNA: TGTGCCTGGGGGACAGGGTACGAGCAGTACTTC

D: TRBD1
J: TRBJ1-2
V: TRBV7-2
size: .
CDR3: CASSLGQGTFDYGYTF
DNA: TGTGCCAGCAGCCTAGGACAGGGGACCTTCGACTATGGCTACACCTTC

D: .
J: TRBJ2-7
V: TRBV24-1
size: .
CDR3: CATSDSFSYEQYF
DNA: TGTGCCACCAGTGACTCTTTCTCCTACGAGCAGTACTTC

D: .
J: TRBJ1-1
V: TRBV18
size: .
CDR3: CASSPLGGTEAFF
DNA: TGTGCCAGCTCACCCCTGGGGGGCACTGAAGCTTTCTTT

D: TRBD1
J: TRBJ2-7
V: TRBV29-1
size: .
CDR3: CSIAPGQGIFEQYF
DNA: TGCAGCATCGCCCCGGGACAGGGGATTTTCGAGCAGTACTTC

D: TRBD2
J: TRBJ2-1
V: TRBV2
size: .
CDR3: CASSEGLAGVTEQFF
DNA: TGTGCCAGCAGTGAAGGCTTAGCGGGGGTCACTGAGCAGTTCTTC

D: TRBD1
J: TRBJ1-4
V: TRBV12-3/TRBV12-4
size: .
CDR3: CASSYRGREKLFF
DNA: TGTGCCAGCAGCTACAGGGGGCGCGAAAAACTGTTTTTT

D: .
J: TRBJ1-5
V: TRBV2
size: .
CDR3: CASSEIGLGNQPQHF
DNA: TGTGCCAGCAGTGAAATCGGTCTTGGCAATCAGCCCCAGCATTTT

D: .
J: TRBJ1-5
V: TRBV6-2/TRBV6-3
size: .
CDR3: CASSYSPWTEYQPQHF
DNA: TGTGCCAGCAGTTACTCGCCTTGGACAGAATATCAGCCCCAGCATTTT

D: .
J: TRBJ2-7
V: TRBV7-6
size: .
CDR3: CASSLGEGVFEQYF
DNA: TGTGCCAGCAGCTTAGGAGAGGGCGTCTTCGAGCAGTACTTC

D: TRBD1
J: TRBJ1-4
V: TRBV19
size: .
CDR3: CASSPGQGREKLFF
DNA: TGTGCCAGTAGTCCAGGACAGGGGCGTGAAAAACTGTTTTTT

D: .
J: TRBJ2-1
V: TRBV6-2/TRBV6-3
size: .
CDR3: CASSYSTGEGGSYNEQFF
DNA: TGTGCCAGCAGTTACTCGACTGGGGAGGGGGGGTCCTACAATGAGCAGTTCTTC

D: .
J: TRBJ1-6
V: TRBV6-1
size: .
CDR3: CASSEAQGVSPLHF
DNA: TGTGCCAGCAGTGAAGCACAGGGAGTCTCACCCCTCCACTTT

D: .
J: TRBJ2-5
V: TRBV5-4
size: .
CDR3: CASSGGTSFETQYF
DNA: TGTGCCAGCAGCGGTGGTACTAGTTTCGAGACCCAGTACTTC

D: .
J: TRBJ1-1
V: TRBV29-1
size: .
CDR3: CSVRRSGKPTEAFF
DNA: TGCAGCGTCCGGCGCTCAGGGAAACCGACTGAAGCTTTCTTT

D: TRBD1
J: TRBJ1-2
V: TRBV30
size: .
CDR3: CAFRDRANGYTF
DNA: TGTGCCTTCCGGGACAGGGCGAATGGCTACACCTTC

D: .
J: TRBJ2-4
V: TRBV3-1/TRBV3-2
size: once
CDR3: CASSQDRRRFHIQYF
DNA: TGTGCCAGCAGCCAAGATCGACGCAGGTTCCACATTCAGTACTTC

D: TRBD1
J: TRBJ1-2
V: TRBV7-2
size: .
CDR3: CASSLGQGRGYTF
DNA: TGTGCCAGCAGCCTGGGACAGGGCCGTGGCTACACCTTC

D: .
J: TRBJ2-2
V: TRBV7-9
size: .
CDR3: CASSLLGGAQEAGELFF
DNA: TGTGCCAGCAGCTTATTAGGCGGGGCTCAGGAGGCCGGGGAGCTGTTTTTT

D: .
J: TRBJ1-1
V: TRBV29-1
size: .
CDR3: CSVAGGEGIEAFF
DNA: TGCAGCGTTGCCGGCGGGGAGGGGATTGAAGCTTTCTTT

D: .
J: TRBJ2-3
V: TRBV29-1
size: .
CDR3: CSVSDKQYTDTQYF
DNA: TGCAGCGTTTCAGACAAGCAATACACAGATACGCAGTATTTT

D: TRBD1
J: TRBJ1-5
V: TRBV13
size: .
CDR3: CASSRPGTGAPYSNQPQHF
DNA: TGTGCCAGCAGCCGTCCCGGGACAGGAGCACCTTATAGCAATCAGCCCCAGCATTTT

D: TRBD1
J: TRBJ2-7
V: TRBV19
size: .
CDR3: CASSIVQGSPYEQYF
DNA: TGTGCCAGTAGTATAGTACAGGGGAGCCCCTACGAGCAGTACTTC

D: TRBD1
J: TRBJ1-5
V: TRBV5-6
size: .
CDR3: CASSGTGTADKGNQPQHF
DNA: TGTGCCAGCAGCGGCACCGGGACAGCGGACAAAGGCAATCAGCCCCAGCATTTT

D: .
J: TRBJ1-1
V: TRBV2
size: once
CDR3: CASSGLLNTEAFF
DNA: TGTGCCAGCAGTGGACTTTTGAACACTGAAGCTTTCTTT

D: TRBD1
J: TRBJ1-3
V: TRBV4-3
size: .
CDR3: CASSLSGTVSGNTIYF
DNA: TGCGCCAGCAGCCTATCCGGGACAGTCTCTGGAAACACCATATATTTT

D: TRBD2
J: TRBJ2-3
V: TRBV29-1
size: .
CDR3: CSVEGASGVADTQYF
DNA: TGCAGCGTTGAAGGGGCTAGCGGGGTGGCAGATACGCAGTATTTT

D: TRBD1
J: TRBJ1-5
V: TRBV19
size: .
CDR3: CASSGTVNQPQHF
DNA: TGTGCCAGTAGTGGGACAGTCAATCAGCCCCAGCATTTT

D: .
J: TRBJ2-7
V: TRBV7-9
size: .
CDR3: CASSGGTSPFYEQYF
DNA: TGTGCCAGCAGCGGAGGGACCTCCCCATTCTACGAGCAGTACTTC

D: .
J: TRBJ1-1
V: TRBV4-2
size: .
CDR3: CASSQPGNTEAFF
DNA: TGTGCCAGCAGCCAACCAGGGAACACTGAAGCTTTCTTT